One and the same sample provided the 21 T cell receptor beta chains below, sequenced in a study of T cell responses to AZD1222 COVID-19 vaccine. The protocol was immunoSEQ multiplex PCR, while the TCRdb copy is restricted to in-frame clones and leaves out a portion. The table lists 85,000 to 95,000 clones, about nine tenths of them singletons, with 5% to 6% in the top ten. This sample comprised peripheral blood, obtained 28 days after the second AZD1222 dose. These TCRs come from an adult who received the AZD1222 COVID-19 vaccine.

The table lists this clone with a count of one. The V and J genes are TRBV5-4 and TRBJ1-1, with D unresolved. CDR3 length: 14 amino acids. The germline V gene encodes CDR1 SGHNT and CDR2 YYREEE (reference sequence). Trimming pared 2 bases from V and 4 bases from J, leaving 12 bases between. CDR3 residues: CASSFGPDGTEAFF. The CDR3 DNA follows: TGTGCCAGCAGCTTTGGTCCGGACGGCACTGAAGCTTTCTTT.

The chain is built from TRBV3-1 (or the pseudogene TRBV3-2) and TRBJ1-2; 7 bases align to TRBD1. The CDR3 is made up of 18 amino acids. Germline assignment: CDR1 LGHDT and CDR2 YNNKEL (reference sequence). The trim removed 3 bases at V and 9 bases at J, leaving 22 bases unmatched. The CDR3: CASSQAQGRHFLSMSYTF. The CDR3 DNA reads as TGTGCCAGCAGCCAGGCACAGGGGAGGCACTTTCTTTCTATGAGCTACACCTTC.

This clone was seen a few times. V and J are TRBV14 and TRBJ2-7; no firm D call. This CDR3 has 16 amino acids. Germline V CDR1 and CDR2: SGHDN, FVKESK. V lost 1 base and J 0 bases, leaving 13 bases between the germline ends. DNA for the CDR3: TGTGCCAGCAGCCAAGGCACTGGGCGGAGCTCCTACGAGCAGTACTTC. It specifies CASSQGTGRSSYEQYF.

As DNA, the CDR3 is TGTGCCAGCAGTTTTTCCAGGCAGGGGGGGGATACGCAGTATTTT. This sequence encodes CASSFSRQGGDTQYF. The genes are TRBV28 and TRBJ2-3; D assignment may be TRBD1 or TRBD2 (7 bases each). Trimming shortened V by 3 bases and J by 6 bases, and 16 bases separated the two germline ends. The CDR3 has 15 residues. Per the germline V gene, CDR1 is MDHEN and CDR2 is SYDVKM.

The chain joins TRBV5-4 to TRBJ1-1; D not resolved. The germline gives CDR1 SGHNT, CDR2 YYREEE (reference sequence). Between the trimmed V and J ends, which lost 0 bases and 4 bases, there was a span of 10 bases. The CDR3 contains 14 residues. The DNA for the CDR3 is TGTGCCAGCAGCTTGGGACACGGGGTCACTGAAGCTTTCTTT. This encodes CASSLGHGVTEAFF.

The rearrangement links TRBV15 to TRBJ1-6, with 9 bases fitting TRBD1. The CDR3 consists of 15 residues. Germline CDR1 is LNHNV and CDR2 is YYDKDF (reference sequence). With V trimmed by 2 bases and J by 7 bases, 3 bases remained unmatched. Here the CDR3 reads CATSRLGQGNSPLHF. As DNA, the CDR3 is TGTGCCACCAGCAGACTAGGACAGGGGAATTCACCCCTCCACTTT.

The sample holds one count of this clone. J is TRBJ2-3 and V is TRBV11-3, with D possibly matching TRBD1 (5 bases). Germline CDR1 reads SGHNT; CDR2 reads YENEEA. This CDR3 has 18 residues. Between the trimmed V and J ends, which lost 0 bases and 0 bases, there was a span of 16 bases. The CDR3 region is CASSLDGIYRTSTDTQYF. The CDR3 nucleotides read TGTGCCAGCAGCTTAGATGGGATCTACAGGACCAGCACAGATACGCAGTATTTT.

This clone appeared a single time. The chain uses TRBV4-3 and TRBJ2-2; TRBD2 agrees at 10 bases. The CDR3 runs to 18 residues. V was clipped by 1 base and J by 5 bases; unmatched bases: 10. The germline V gene encodes CDR1 LGHNA and CDR2 YSLEER. CDR3 sequence (DNA): TGCGCCAGCAGCCAAGGCCCACCAGCGGGGGGGCAGACCGGGGAGCTGTTTTTT. Its translation is CASSQGPPAGGQTGELFF.

V usage is TRBV7-9 and J usage is TRBJ2-7; weak D call: TRBD1 (5 bases). This CDR3 has 13 amino acids. V shed 5 bases and J shed 7 bases, with 15 bases lying between them. Germline CDR1 and CDR2: SEHNR and FQNEAQ (reference sequence). In nucleotides, the CDR3 is TGTGCCAGCAGCCGACAGCAAACGAGGGAGCAGTACTTC. Amino acid sequence: CASSRQQTREQYF.

This sequence joins TRBV27 and TRBJ1-6; the D is unclear. The CDR3 covers 12 residues. The germline CDR1 and CDR2 sequences are MNHEY and SMNVEV (reference sequence). Trimming left V 3 bases short and J 10 bases short, with 7 bases between. The CDR3 DNA reads TGTGCCAGCAGTTTCTCGGGGTCACCCCTCCACTTT. Residues: CASSFSGSPLHF.

The chain has TRBV11-2 and TRBJ2-3; tentatively, D is TRBD2 (5 bases). The CDR3 has 14 amino acids. Trimming took 1 base from V and 2 from J, leaving 7 bases between them. Germline V gene sequence: CDR1 SGHAT, CDR2 FQNNGV. The chain's CDR3 is CASSLGGFTDTQYF. CDR3 DNA: TGTGCCAGCAGCTTAGGCGGGTTCACAGATACGCAGTATTTT. The full variable domain, completed using reference TRBV11-2 and TRBJ2-3, is EAGVAQSPRYKIIEKRQSVAFWCNPISGHATLYWYQQILGQGPKLLIQFQNNGVVDDSQLPKDRFSAERLKGVDSTLKIQPAKLEDSAVYLCASSLGGFTDTQYFGPGTRLTVL.

The rearrangement links TRBV7-6 to TRBJ1-5; TRBD1 is a possible D gene (6 bases). CDR1 is SGHVS and CDR2 is FNYEAQ in the germline V gene. This CDR3 region has 14 residues. V shed 5 bases and J shed 6 bases, with 14 bases lying between them. The CDR3 here is CASSAGDPTQPQHF. The CDR3, as DNA: TGTGCCAGCAGCGCAGGGGATCCCACTCAGCCCCAGCATTTT.

This clone was detected only once. J is TRBJ1-5 and V is TRBV28; D is ambiguous. The CDR3 has 12 amino acids. The V gene lost 3 bases and the J gene lost 4 bases, with 4 bases spanning the gap. The germline CDR1 and CDR2 sequences are MDHEN and SYDVKM. CDR3 loop: CASSFFNQPQHF. The CDR3 bases are TGTGCCAGCAGTTTCTTTAATCAGCCCCAGCATTTT. Supplemented by reference TRBV28 and TRBJ1-5, the full variable domain reads DVKVTQSSRYLVKRTGEKVFLECVQDMDHENMFWYRQDPGLGLRLIYFSYDVKMKEKGDIPEGYSVSREKKERFSLILESASTNQTSMYLCASSFFNQPQHFGDGTRLSIL.

The chain has TRBV29-1 and TRBJ2-3; TRBD2 aligns across 9 bases. CDR3 length: 15 residues. Trimming at V came to 5 bases and at J to 2 bases, leaving 8 bases not matched to a gene. The germline CDR1 and CDR2 sequences are SQVTM and ANQGSEA. CDR3 in amino acids: CSVIKRGAYTDTQYF. The CDR3 DNA sequence: TGCAGCGTTATAAAGCGGGGGGCCTACACAGATACGCAGTATTTT.

V usage is TRBV2 and J usage is TRBJ1-5, with 12 bases lining up with TRBD1. CDR1 and CDR2 from the germline V gene are SNHLY and FYNNEI. The CDR3 has 18 residues. V lost 7 bases and J lost 6; bases outside the gene matches: 16. DNA for the CDR3: TGTGCCAGCACCTGGAACCCGGGACAGGGGGCCGGGCGTCAGCCCCAGCATTTT. As protein: CASTWNPGQGAGRQPQHF.

The chain recombines TRBV11-2 with TRBJ2-7, with D unresolved. The CDR3 length is 15 residues. Germline CDR1 SGHAT, CDR2 FQNNGV. V was shortened by 1 base and J by 3 bases, with 13 bases between the two germline ends. The CDR3 DNA is TGTGCCAGCAGCTTAGGCCCTGCGGTAATCTACGAGCAGTACTTC. Translated: CASSLGPAVIYEQYF. Full variable domain (outside the CDR3, taken from reference TRBV11-2 and TRBJ2-7): EAGVAQSPRYKIIEKRQSVAFWCNPISGHATLYWYQQILGQGPKLLIQFQNNGVVDDSQLPKDRFSAERLKGVDSTLKIQPAKLEDSAVYLCASSLGPAVIYEQYFGPGTRLTVT.

The chain couples TRBV25-1 to TRBJ1-1, with TRBD1 as a possible D gene (6 bases). Germline CDR1 MGHDK, CDR2 SYGVNS. The CDR3 loop spans 16 amino acids. The V gene lost 3 bases and the J gene lost 1 base, with 15 bases spanning the gap. This CDR3 is CASSDPIGGSNTEAFF. The CDR3 DNA reads TGTGCCAGCAGTGACCCTATAGGGGGATCGAACACTGAAGCTTTCTTT.

This chain joins TRBV2 and TRBJ1-1; TRBD1 matches at 7 bases. The CDR3 length is 14 residues. The germline V gene has CDR1 SNHLY and CDR2 FYNNEI. The V segment lost 6 bases and the J segment 1 base; nucleotides outside the gene matches: 5. The CDR3 coding sequence is TGTGCCAGCAGCAGACAGGGACCGAACACTGAAGCTTTCTTT. Its translation: CASSRQGPNTEAFF.

This chain joins TRBV5-1 and TRBJ1-2; a possible D gene is TRBD1 (6 bases). The CDR3 runs 16 residues. Germline V gene lookup returns CDR1 SGHRS and CDR2 YFSETQ. V gave up 0 bases and J gave up 0 bases, with 12 bases separating them. The CDR3 region has the DNA TGCGCCAGCAGCTTGGTTCAGGGGCTGACTAACTATGGCTACACCTTC. Translating it yields CASSLVQGLTNYGYTF.

The chain couples TRBV6-5 to TRBJ1-1; weak D call: TRBD1 (5 bases). This CDR3 is built from 14 residues. CDR1 and CDR2 from the germline V gene are MNHEY and SVGAGI. Trimming took 5 bases from V and 3 from J, leaving 13 bases between them. The CDR3 loop is CASSRRGDYTEAFF. The CDR3, as DNA: TGTGCCAGCAGTCGACGGGGGGATTACACTGAAGCTTTCTTT.

The V gene is TRBV5-1, the J gene TRBJ2-3; unclear D gene. Germline CDR1 is SGHRS and CDR2 is YFSETQ. This CDR3 contains 14 residues. V gave up 4 bases and J gave up 11 bases, with 20 bases separating them. CDR3 coding DNA: TGCGCCAGCAGCGTGGGCACGAGAGAATTGCGGCAGTATTTT. Translation: CASSVGTRELRQYF.